This T cell receptor (beta chain) is drawn from a study of shared clonotypes between healthy human individuals. Data came from immunoSEQ multiplex PCR; TCRdb stores just in-frame clones and leaves some out. The sample has more than 2 million clones; just under 95% are singletons. CD8 cells classed as naive were CD45RO-negative and positively selected for CCR7, excluding terminally differentiated effector memory CD45RA+ cells. V shed 6 bases, J shed 4 bases, and the junction held 5 bases outside the gene matches. The CDR3 spans 14 residues. The germline V gene has CDR1 SGHAT and CDR2 FQNNGV. The sequence was collected from a man younger than 35 in good health. Some clones in this sample may be carry-over from other donors' samples. The chain couples TRBV11-2 to TRBJ2-7; 11 bases map to TRBD2. The sequenced sample was naive CD8+ T cells from PBMCs. The CDR3: CASRFGTSGYEQYF. The DNA of the CDR3 is TGTGCCAGCAGGTTTGGGACTAGCGGTTACGAGCAGTACTTC.